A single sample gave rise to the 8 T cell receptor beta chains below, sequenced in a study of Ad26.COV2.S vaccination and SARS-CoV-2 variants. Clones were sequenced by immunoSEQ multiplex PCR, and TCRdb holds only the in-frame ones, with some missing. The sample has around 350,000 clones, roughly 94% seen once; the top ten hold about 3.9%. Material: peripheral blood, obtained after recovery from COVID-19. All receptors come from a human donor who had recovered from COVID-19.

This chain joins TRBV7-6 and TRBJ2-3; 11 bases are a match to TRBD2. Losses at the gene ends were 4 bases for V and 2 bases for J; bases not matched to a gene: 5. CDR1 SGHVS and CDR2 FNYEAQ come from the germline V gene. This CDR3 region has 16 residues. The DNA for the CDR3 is TGTGCCAGCAGCTCATTAGCGGGGGGGTTCACAGATACGCAGTATTTT. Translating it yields CASSSLAGGFTDTQYF.

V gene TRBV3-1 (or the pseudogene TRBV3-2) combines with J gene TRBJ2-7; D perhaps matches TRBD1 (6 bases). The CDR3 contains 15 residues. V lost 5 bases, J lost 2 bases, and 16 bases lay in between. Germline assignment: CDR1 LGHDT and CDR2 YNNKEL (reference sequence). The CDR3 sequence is CASSAQQGTAYEQYF. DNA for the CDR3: TGTGCCAGCAGCGCACAACAGGGTACCGCCTACGAGCAGTACTTC.

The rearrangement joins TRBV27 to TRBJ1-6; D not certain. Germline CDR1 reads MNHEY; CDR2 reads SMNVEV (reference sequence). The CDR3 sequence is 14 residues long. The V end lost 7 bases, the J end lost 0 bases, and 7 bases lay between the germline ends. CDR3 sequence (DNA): TGTGCCAGCACTTTCCTCTCCTATAATTCACCCCTCCACTTT. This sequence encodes CASTFLSYNSPLHF.

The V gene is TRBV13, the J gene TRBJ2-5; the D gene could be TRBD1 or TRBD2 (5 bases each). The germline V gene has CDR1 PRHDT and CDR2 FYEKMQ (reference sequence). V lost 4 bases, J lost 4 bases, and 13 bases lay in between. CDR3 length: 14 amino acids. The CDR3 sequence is CASSSSGGPETQYF. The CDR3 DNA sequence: TGTGCCAGCAGCTCATCTGGGGGTCCAGAGACCCAGTACTTC.

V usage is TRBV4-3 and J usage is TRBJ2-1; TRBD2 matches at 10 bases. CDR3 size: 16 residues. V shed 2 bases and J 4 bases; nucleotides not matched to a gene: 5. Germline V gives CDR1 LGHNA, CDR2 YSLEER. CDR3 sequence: CASSQPTSGHYNEQFF. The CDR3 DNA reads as TGCGCCAGCAGCCAACCGACTAGCGGGCATTACAATGAGCAGTTCTTC.

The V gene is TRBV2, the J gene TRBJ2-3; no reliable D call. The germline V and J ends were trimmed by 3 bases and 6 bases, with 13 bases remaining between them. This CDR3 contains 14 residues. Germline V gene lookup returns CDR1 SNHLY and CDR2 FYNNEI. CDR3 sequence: CASSEKLLQDTQYF. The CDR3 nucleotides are TGTGCCAGCAGTGAGAAACTACTCCAGGATACGCAGTATTTT.

The CDR3 DNA reads as TGTGCCAGTAGTCGTGACCGGACAGGGGGATCACCCCTCCACTTT. Residues: CASSRDRTGGSPLHF. The chain has TRBV19 and TRBJ1-6, with TRBD1 matching over 10 bases. The CDR3 has 15 amino acids. The germline CDR1 and CDR2 sequences are LNHDA and SQIVND (reference sequence). The V and J ends lost 5 bases and 10 bases, in that order; junction bases with no gene match: 8.

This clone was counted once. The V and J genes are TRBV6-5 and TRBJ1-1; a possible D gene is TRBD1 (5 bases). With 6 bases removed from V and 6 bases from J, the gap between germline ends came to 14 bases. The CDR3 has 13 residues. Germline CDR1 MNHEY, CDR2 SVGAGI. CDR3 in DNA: TGTGCCAGCAGGAGGCCCCTAGGGGCTGAAGCTTTCTTT. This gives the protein CASRRPLGAEAFF.